Listed below are T cell receptor beta chains from one sample, sequenced in a study of CD8+ T cells in alopecia areata. Only in-frame clones appear in the TCRdb table, and some are missing; sequencing was by immunoSEQ multiplex PCR. The table includes 200,000 to 250,000 clones, about three fifths detected once. Specimen: CD4+ T cells sorted from blood, collected at week 4, from a patient treated with tofacitinib. The receptors were gathered from a human donor with alopecia areata. Both conserved end residues are part of each CDR3. A D gene is named only where the DNA matches it firmly. The listing skips clone size in some rows; elsewhere it reads once, few, many or a size class.

clone size,D gene,CDR3 length,J gene,V gene,CDR3 protein,CDR3 DNA
once,NA,14,TRBJ1-5,TRBV30,CAWSRQVGNQPQHF,TGTGCCTGGAGTAGACAGGTCGGGAATCAGCCCCAGCATTTT
many,NA,12,TRBJ2-7,TRBV6-1,CASSQTDYEQYF,TGTGCCAGCAGTCAAACAGACTACGAGCAGTACTTC
once,NA,14,TRBJ1-1,TRBV25-1,CASSQPDGSAEAFF,TGTGCCAGCAGTCAGCCTGACGGATCTGCTGAAGCTTTCTTT
NA,NA,13,TRBJ1-2,TRBV4-3,CASSQGTRGGYTF,TGCGCCAGCAGCCAAGGCACCAGGGGTGGCTACACCTTC
NA,TRBD1,15,TRBJ1-6,TRBV6-5,CASRRGQGGNSPLHF,TGTGCCAGCAGACGGGGACAGGGGGGCAATTCACCCCTCCACTTT
NA,NA,11,TRBJ2-7,TRBV6-5,CASSEQGRQYF,TGTGCCAGCAGTGAGCAGGGGCGGCAGTACTTC
NA,TRBD2,14,TRBJ2-3,TRBV2,CASRRLADTDTQYF,TGTGCCAGCAGACGACTAGCGGACACAGATACGCAGTATTTT
NA,NA,11,TRBJ1-2,TRBV20-1,CSAITQGGYTF,TGCAGTGCTATTACGCAGGGAGGCTACACCTTC
NA,NA,13,TRBJ2-3,TRBV29-1,CSVALRGTDTQYF,TGCAGCGTTGCTCTGCGCGGCACAGATACGCAGTATTTT
NA,TRBD2,15,TRBJ2-1,TRBV7-2,CASSLMAGGGNEQFF,TGTGCCAGCAGCTTAATGGCGGGAGGAGGCAATGAGCAGTTCTTC
NA,NA,15,TRBJ2-7,TRBV10-3,CAISESTDVSYEQYF,TGTGCCATCAGTGAGTCGACTGACGTTTCCTACGAGCAGTACTTC
NA,NA,11,TRBJ1-1,TRBV2,CASSEANEAFF,TGTGCCAGCAGTGAAGCGAATGAAGCTTTCTTT
many,TRBD1,20,TRBJ2-7,TRBV4-3,CASSQYQPGTGWISSYEQYF,TGCGCCAGCAGCCAATATCAACCCGGGACAGGTTGGATCAGCTCCTACGAGCAGTACTTC
NA,TRBD1,15,TRBJ1-2,TRBV5-1,CASSQSTGTNYGYTF,TGCGCCAGCAGTCAATCGACAGGGACTAACTATGGCTACACCTTC
NA,NA,14,TRBJ1-2,TRBV5-6,CASSSGHLIYGYTF,TGTGCCAGCAGCTCCGGACACTTGATCTATGGCTACACCTTC
NA,NA,11,TRBJ2-3,TRBV27,CASSQLDTQYF,TGTGCCAGCAGCCAACTAGATACGCAGTATTTT
NA,NA,14,TRBJ2-7,TRBV11-2,CASSSTLSGYEQYF,TGTGCCAGCAGCTCGACCCTAAGCGGTTACGAGCAGTACTTC
NA,TRBD1,12,TRBJ1-1,TRBV29-1,CSGRQGRTEAFF,TGCAGCGGTCGACAGGGGCGCACTGAAGCTTTCTTT
NA,TRBD1,15,TRBJ1-2,TRBV9,CASSTLDRGDYGYTF,TGTGCCAGCAGCACTCTGGACAGGGGTGACTATGGCTACACCTTC
few,NA,12,TRBJ2-5,TRBV29-1,CSVGFSGETQYF,TGCAGCGTTGGTTTTTCAGGGGAGACCCAGTACTTC
few,NA,11,TRBJ1-1,TRBV7-9,CASRTITEAFF,TGTGCCAGCAGGACAATTACTGAAGCTTTCTTT
NA,TRBD1,12,TRBJ1-1,TRBV25-1,CASTVGQGPTFF,TGTGCCAGCACCGTCGGACAGGGGCCGACTTTCTTT